What follows are 9 T cell receptor beta chains derived from one specimen sequenced in a study of T cell clones after liver transplantation. TCRdb keeps only in-frame clones here, not all; method: immunoSEQ multiplex PCR. The repertoire includes around 43,000 clones, just over 85% of them detected once, and around 2.5% sits in the top ten. The input for sequencing was CD4+ T cells from blood, taken 24 months after liver transplant. These receptors originate from a human patient who received a liver transplant. Part of the T cell pool may stem from the graft donor.

The chain recombines TRBV27 with TRBJ2-3; 9 nucleotides match TRBD2. The CDR3 extends over 13 amino acids. The V and J ends lost 2 bases and 6 bases, in that order; junction bases with no gene match: 0. CDR1 and CDR2 from the germline V gene are MNHEY and SMNVEV (reference sequence). In DNA form, the CDR3 reads TGTGCCAGCAGTTTAGCGGGGGGGGATACGCAGTATTTT. Translating gives CASSLAGGDTQYF.

The rearrangement joins TRBV11-2 to TRBJ1-2; 7 nucleotides line up with TRBD1. Germline V lookup: CDR1 SGHAT, CDR2 FQNNGV. V lost 5 bases to trimming and J lost 3 bases; unmatched junction nucleotides: 12. The CDR3 covers 16 residues. The CDR3 here is CASSQRTGAVHYGYTF. The CDR3 DNA sequence: TGTGCCAGCAGCCAACGCACAGGGGCCGTCCACTATGGCTACACCTTC.

This clone was seen a handful of times. This rearrangement joins TRBV5-6 to TRBJ1-1; D remains unclear. CDR3 length: 14 amino acids. Germline values: CDR1 SGHDT, CDR2 YYEEEE. V lost 0 bases and J 3 bases, leaving 9 bases between the germline ends. The CDR3 bases are TGTGCCAGCAGCTTGGCCTGGGGAGACACTGAAGCTTTCTTT. It yields the protein CASSLAWGDTEAFF.

This clone was recorded a few times. The V and J genes are TRBV18 and TRBJ2-7; a weak D match, TRBD2 (5 bases). V lost 4 bases and J lost 6, with 13 bases in between. The germline V gene encodes CDR1 KGHSH and CDR2 LQKENI. The CDR3 has 13 amino acids. DNA of the CDR3: TGTGCCAGCTCACAAGCTTCTGAGGGCGAGCAGTACTTC. Its translation: CASSQASEGEQYF.

The rearrangement uses TRBV5-1 and TRBJ2-5; D is possibly TRBD2 (5 bases). Looked up from germline, CDR1 is SGHRS and CDR2 is YFSETQ. The germline V and J ends were trimmed by 0 bases and 1 base, with 10 bases remaining between them. This CDR3 is 15 amino acids long. The CDR3 DNA sequence: TGCGCCAGCAGCTTGGCCCCGGGGAGCCAAGAGACCCAGTACTTC. It specifies CASSLAPGSQETQYF.

This clone was seen just once. For the CDR3, the DNA is TGTGCCAGCAGCCCCCCACAGGGGTGGGGCGGGGAGCTGTTTTTT. Protein: CASSPPQGWGGELFF. The chain uses TRBV7-7 and TRBJ2-2; 7 bases agree with TRBD1. The CDR3 is made up of 15 amino acids. Trimming took 5 bases from V and 7 from J; bases not matched to a gene: 10. Germline V lookup: CDR1 SSHAT, CDR2 FNYEAQ (reference sequence).

The chain uses TRBV6-5 and TRBJ1-1; the D gene is possibly TRBD1 (5 bases). The germline V and J ends were trimmed by 0 bases and 3 bases, with 11 bases remaining between them. The CDR3 has 15 amino acids. CDR1 is MNHEY, CDR2 SVGAGI, per germline. The CDR3 nucleotides are TGTGCCAGCAGTTACTCGAGCAGGGTGGACACTGAAGCTTTCTTT. Its protein is CASSYSSRVDTEAFF.

The CDR3 DNA reads TGTGCCAGCTCACCACAGCGGGACAGGGGATTTTACGAGCAGTACTTC. This codes for CASSPQRDRGFYEQYF. The gene calls are TRBV18 and TRBJ2-7; TRBD1 aligns across 10 bases. Germline V gene sequence: CDR1 KGHSH, CDR2 LQKENI. V lost 1 base, J lost 4 bases, and 7 bases stayed unmatched. This CDR3 contains 16 residues.

The chain couples TRBV7-9 to TRBJ1-4; TRBD1 aligns across 8 bases. The ends lost 1 base at V and 7 bases at J; junction bases unmatched: 5. This CDR3 has 15 residues. Germline CDR1 and CDR2: SEHNR and FQNEAQ (reference sequence). CDR3 in amino acids: CASSLVTGGSEKLFF. CDR3 bases: TGTGCCAGCAGCTTAGTTACAGGGGGTAGTGAAAAACTGTTTTTT.